The entry that follows covers one T cell receptor (beta chain) sequence. Germline CDR1 SNHLY, CDR2 FYNNEI. V lost 8 bases and J lost 5, with 10 bases in between. The CDR3 contains 11 residues. Repertoires were generated with immunoSEQ multiplex PCR, while TCRdb's copy carries only in-frame clones and drops some. The sample shows 130,000 or so clones, approximately 80% of them seen only once. The data stem from a study of blood T cell repertoires in COVID-19. Study details: Italy, Spain and the United States were the sources of the convalescent and acute COVID-19 samples. From T cells, B-cell-depleted T cells, or PBMCs came the material, which was cDNA or gDNA.

This sequence was found in a human donor in a cohort sampled during active COVID-19. The V call is TRBV2, the J call TRBJ2-7; perhaps TRBD2 as D (6 bases). Source material: peripheral blood. The CDR3 region has the DNA TGTGCCAGCCGGGAGAGTCACGAGCAGTACTTC. This codes for CASRESHEQYF.